The clone carrying this TCR beta chain has more than one count but fewer than ten. Its specificity is unknown. The sample belongs to a study of blood T cells in healthy people across ages. Broader study findings: Lack of knowledge of donor CMV status possibly confounded expanded clonotype changes. The study found TCR beta diversity correlated strongly with naive T cell percentage.

It was with a sample-barcoded 5' primer and a J-beta primer mix that a second PCR of roughly 6 to 12 cycles was run. TCRdb re-derived calls from the 5' RACE reads in MiXCR, one entry per CDR3 protein. The sample holds around 500,000 distinct CDR3 sequences, 40% to 50% seen once. The individuals who served as donors were healthy Caucasians living in Russia, aged about 6 to 100. The origin of this receptor is an older man in good health. Sequencing was carried out using blood.

This chain's CDR3 is CASSLYDEQYF. The CDR3 DNA is TGTGCCAGCAGCCTGTACGACGAGCAGTACTTC. The rearrangement links TRBV27 to TRBJ2-7, with unresolved D. In germline, CDR1 is MNHEY, CDR2 SMNVEV (reference sequence). V shed 6 bases and J shed 5 bases, with 8 bases lying between them. This CDR3 region has 11 residues.